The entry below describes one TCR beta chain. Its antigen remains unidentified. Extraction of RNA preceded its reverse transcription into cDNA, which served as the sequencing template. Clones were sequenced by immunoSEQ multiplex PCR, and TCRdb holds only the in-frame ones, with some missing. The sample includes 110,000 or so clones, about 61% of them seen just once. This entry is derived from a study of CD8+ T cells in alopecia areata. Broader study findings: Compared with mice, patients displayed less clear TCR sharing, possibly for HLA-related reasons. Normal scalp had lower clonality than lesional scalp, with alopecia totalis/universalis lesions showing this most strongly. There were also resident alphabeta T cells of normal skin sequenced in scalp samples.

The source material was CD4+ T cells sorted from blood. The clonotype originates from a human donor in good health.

CDR3 bases: TGCAGCGTTAGGACAGGGGGGAACACTGAAGCTTTCTTT. This encodes CSVRTGGNTEAFF. The rearrangement links TRBV29-1 to TRBJ1-1; 10 nucleotides match TRBD1. Unmatched junction bases numbered 1, after V lost 5 bases and J lost 1 base. In germline, CDR1 is SQVTM, CDR2 ANQGSEA. This CDR3 contains 13 residues.